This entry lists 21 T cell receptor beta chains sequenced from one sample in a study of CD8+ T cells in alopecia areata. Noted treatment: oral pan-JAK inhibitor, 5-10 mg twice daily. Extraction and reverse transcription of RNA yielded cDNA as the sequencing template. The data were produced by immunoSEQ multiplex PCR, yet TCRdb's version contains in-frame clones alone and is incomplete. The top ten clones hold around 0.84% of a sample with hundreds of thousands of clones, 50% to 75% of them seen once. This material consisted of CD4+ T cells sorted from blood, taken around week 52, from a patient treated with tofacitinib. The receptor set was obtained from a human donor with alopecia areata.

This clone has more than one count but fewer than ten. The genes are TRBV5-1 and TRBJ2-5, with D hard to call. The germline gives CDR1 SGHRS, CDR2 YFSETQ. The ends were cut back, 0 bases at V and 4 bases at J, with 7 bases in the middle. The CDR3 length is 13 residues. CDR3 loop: CASSLEGRETQYF. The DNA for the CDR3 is TGCGCCAGCAGCTTGGAGGGCAGAGAGACCCAGTACTTC.

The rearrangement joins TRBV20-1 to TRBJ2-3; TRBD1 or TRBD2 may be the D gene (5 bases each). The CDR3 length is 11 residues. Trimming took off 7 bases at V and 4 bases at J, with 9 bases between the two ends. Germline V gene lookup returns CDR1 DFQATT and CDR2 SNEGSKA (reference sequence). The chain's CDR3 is CSGGVPDTQYF. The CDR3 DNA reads TGCAGTGGAGGGGTCCCAGATACGCAGTATTTT.

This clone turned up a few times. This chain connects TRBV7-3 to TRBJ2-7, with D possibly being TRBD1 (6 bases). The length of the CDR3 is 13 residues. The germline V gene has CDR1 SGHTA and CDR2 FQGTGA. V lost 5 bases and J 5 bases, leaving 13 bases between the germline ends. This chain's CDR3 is CASSNTGTDEQYF. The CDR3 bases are TGTGCCAGCAGCAACACAGGGACGGACGAGCAGTACTTC.

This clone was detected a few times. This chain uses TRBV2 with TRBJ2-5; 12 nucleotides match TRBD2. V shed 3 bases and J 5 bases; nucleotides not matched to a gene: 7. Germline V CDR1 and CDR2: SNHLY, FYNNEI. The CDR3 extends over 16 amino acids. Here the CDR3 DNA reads TGTGCCAGCAGTGAGGAGATGACTAGCGGGGGCGAGACCCAGTACTTC. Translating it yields CASSEEMTSGGETQYF.

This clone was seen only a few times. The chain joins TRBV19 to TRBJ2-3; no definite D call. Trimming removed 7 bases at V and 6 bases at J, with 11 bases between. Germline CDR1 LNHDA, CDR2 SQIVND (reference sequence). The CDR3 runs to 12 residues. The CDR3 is CASNNMGDTQYF. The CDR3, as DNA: TGTGCCAGTAATAATATGGGGGATACGCAGTATTTT.

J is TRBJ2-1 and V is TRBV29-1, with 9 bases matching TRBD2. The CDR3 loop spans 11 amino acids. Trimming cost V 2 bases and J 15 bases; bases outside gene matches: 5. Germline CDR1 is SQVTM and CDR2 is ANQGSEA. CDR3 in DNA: TGCAGCGTTGAATCAGCGGGGGGTGGGTTCTTC. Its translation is CSVESAGGGFF.

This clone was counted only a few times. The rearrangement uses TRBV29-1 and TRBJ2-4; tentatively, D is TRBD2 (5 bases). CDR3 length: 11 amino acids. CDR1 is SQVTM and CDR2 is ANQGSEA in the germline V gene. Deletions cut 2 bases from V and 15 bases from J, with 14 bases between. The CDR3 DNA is TGCAGCGTTGAAATAGCGAGACTAACGTACTTC. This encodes CSVEIARLTYF.

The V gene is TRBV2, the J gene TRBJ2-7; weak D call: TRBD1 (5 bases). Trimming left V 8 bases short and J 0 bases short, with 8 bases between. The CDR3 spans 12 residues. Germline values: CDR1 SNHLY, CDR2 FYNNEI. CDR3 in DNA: TGTGCCAGCGGGCAGGGCTCCTACGAGCAGTACTTC. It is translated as CASGQGSYEQYF.

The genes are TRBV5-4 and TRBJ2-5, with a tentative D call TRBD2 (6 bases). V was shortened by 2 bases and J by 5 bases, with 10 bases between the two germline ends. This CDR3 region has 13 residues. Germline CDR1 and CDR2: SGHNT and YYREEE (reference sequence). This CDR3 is CASSFRGRETQYF. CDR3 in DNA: TGTGCCAGCAGCTTCCGGGGGAGGGAGACCCAGTACTTC.

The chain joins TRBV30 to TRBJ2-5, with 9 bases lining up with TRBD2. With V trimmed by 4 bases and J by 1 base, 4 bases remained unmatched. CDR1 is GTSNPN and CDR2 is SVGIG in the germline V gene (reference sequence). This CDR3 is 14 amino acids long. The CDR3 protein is CAWKKTSGQETQYF. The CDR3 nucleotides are TGTGCCTGGAAAAAGACTAGCGGCCAAGAGACCCAGTACTTC.

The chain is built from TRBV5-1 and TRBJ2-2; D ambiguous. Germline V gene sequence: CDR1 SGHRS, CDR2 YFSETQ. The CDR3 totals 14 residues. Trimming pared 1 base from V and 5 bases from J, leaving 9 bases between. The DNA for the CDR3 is TGCGCCAGCAGCTTGTTGGAAGGGACCGGGGAGCTGTTTTTT. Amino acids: CASSLLEGTGELFF. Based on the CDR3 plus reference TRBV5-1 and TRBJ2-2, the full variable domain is KAGVTQTPRYLIKTRGQQVTLSCSPISGHRSVSWYQQTPGQGLQFLFEYFSETQRNKGNFPGRFSGRQFSNSRSEMNVSTLELGDSALYLCASSLLEGTGELFFGEGSRLTVL.

CDR3 in DNA: TGTGCCAGCAGCAACTTCAGGGGAGGATATAATTCACCCCTCCACTTT. It codes for CASSNFRGGYNSPLHF. V and J are TRBV14 and TRBJ1-6, with a tentative D call TRBD1 (6 bases). V was shortened by 5 bases and J by 4 bases, with 15 bases between the two germline ends. Germline-derived CDR1 and CDR2 are SGHDN and FVKESK. The CDR3 length is 16 residues.

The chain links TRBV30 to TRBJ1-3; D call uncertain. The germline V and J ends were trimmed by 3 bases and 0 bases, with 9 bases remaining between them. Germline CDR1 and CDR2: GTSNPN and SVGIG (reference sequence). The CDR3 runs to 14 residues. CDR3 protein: CAWRPRNSGNTIYF. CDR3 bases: TGTGCCTGGAGACCCCGAAACTCTGGAAACACCATATATTTT. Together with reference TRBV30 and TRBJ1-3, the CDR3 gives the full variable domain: SQTIHQWPATLVQPVGSPLSLECTVEGTSNPNLYWYRQAAGRGLQLLFYSVGIGQISSEVPQNLSASRPQDRQFILSSKKLLLSDSGFYLCAWRPRNSGNTIYFGEGSWLTVV.

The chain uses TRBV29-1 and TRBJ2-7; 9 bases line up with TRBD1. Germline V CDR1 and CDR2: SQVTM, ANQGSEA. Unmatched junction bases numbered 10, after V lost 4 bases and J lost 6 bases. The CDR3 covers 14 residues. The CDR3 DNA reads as TGCAGCGTTGGAGAGTTACAGGGGGCTGGCGAGCAGTACTTC. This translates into CSVGELQGAGEQYF.

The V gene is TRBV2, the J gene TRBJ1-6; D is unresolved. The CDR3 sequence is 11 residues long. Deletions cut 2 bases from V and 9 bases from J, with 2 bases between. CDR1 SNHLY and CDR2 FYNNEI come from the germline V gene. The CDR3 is CASSETSPLHF. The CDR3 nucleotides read TGTGCCAGCAGTGAAACTTCACCCCTCCACTTT. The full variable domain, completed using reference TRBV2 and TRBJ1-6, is EPEVTQTPSHQVTQMGQEVILRCVPISNHLYFYWYRQILGQKVEFLVSFYNNEISEKSEIFDDQFSVERPDGSNFTLKIRSTKLEDSAMYFCASSETSPLHFGNGTRLTVT.

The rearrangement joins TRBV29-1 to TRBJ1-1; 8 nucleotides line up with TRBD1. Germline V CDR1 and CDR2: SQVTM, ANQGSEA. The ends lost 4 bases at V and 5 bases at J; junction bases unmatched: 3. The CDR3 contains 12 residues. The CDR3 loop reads CSVATGETEAFF. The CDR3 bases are TGCAGCGTTGCGACAGGGGAGACTGAAGCTTTCTTT.

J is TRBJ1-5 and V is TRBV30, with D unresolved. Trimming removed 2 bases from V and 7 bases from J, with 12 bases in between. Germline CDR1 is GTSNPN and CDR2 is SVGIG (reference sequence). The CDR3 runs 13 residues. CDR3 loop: CAWSNSIGQPQHF. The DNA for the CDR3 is TGTGCCTGGAGTAACAGCATTGGCCAGCCCCAGCATTTT.

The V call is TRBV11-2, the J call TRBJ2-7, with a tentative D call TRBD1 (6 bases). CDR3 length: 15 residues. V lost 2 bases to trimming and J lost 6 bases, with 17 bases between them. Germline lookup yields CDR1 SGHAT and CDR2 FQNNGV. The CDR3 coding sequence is TGTGCCAGCAGCTTACCCCCGCCGAGGGGGAGCGAGCAGTACTTC. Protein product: CASSLPPPRGSEQYF.

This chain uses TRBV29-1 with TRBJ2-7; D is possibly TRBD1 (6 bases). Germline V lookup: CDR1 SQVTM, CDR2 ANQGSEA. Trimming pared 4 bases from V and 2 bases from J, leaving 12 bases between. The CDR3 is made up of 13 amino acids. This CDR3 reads CSVADSNPYEQYF. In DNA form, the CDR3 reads TGCAGCGTTGCGGACAGCAACCCCTACGAGCAGTACTTC.

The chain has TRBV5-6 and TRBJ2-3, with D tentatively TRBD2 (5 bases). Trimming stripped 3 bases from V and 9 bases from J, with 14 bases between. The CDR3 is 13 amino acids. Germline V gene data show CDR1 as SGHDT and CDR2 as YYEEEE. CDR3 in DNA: TGTGCCAGCAGCTATTCCCGGCCGGGAACGCAGTATTTT. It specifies CASSYSRPGTQYF. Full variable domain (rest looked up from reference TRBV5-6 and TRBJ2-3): DAGVTQSPTHLIKTRGQQVTLRCSPKSGHDTVSWYQQALGQGPQFIFQYYEEEERQRGNFPDRFSGHQFPNYSSELNVNALLLGDSALYLCASSYSRPGTQYFGPGTRLTVL.

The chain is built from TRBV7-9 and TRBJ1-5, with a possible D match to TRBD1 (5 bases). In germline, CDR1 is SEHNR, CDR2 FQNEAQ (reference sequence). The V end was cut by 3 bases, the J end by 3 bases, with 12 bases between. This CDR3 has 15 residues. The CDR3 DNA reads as TGTGCCAGCAGCTTCGGACAAACGGACAATCAGCCCCAGCATTTT. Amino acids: CASSFGQTDNQPQHF.